The 26 T cell receptor beta chains reported below all come from one sample, sequenced in a study of identical twins (TCRdb year 2016). Libraries came from 5' RACE. The data were produced on an Illumina HiSeq 2000. TCRdb reworked the public reads: Q25 trimming with fastp, MiXCR clone assembly, productive beta chains retained. Rows with one shared CDR3 protein collapse into an entry with the most common genes and DNA. This sample has around 370,000 distinct CDR3 sequences in its table, and around 9.7% of those were observed once. The top ten constitute more than 8% of the sample. What was sequenced was naive T cells sorted from blood. The cell subset or site tag for this specimen amounts to: cells isolated with a human naive T-cell isolation kit. These receptor sequences come from a woman between 45 and 60 years old in good health.

This clonotype was seen at least ten times. The chain is built from TRBV29-1 and TRBJ1-1; the D is unclear. V dropped 6 bases and J dropped 5 bases, with 10 bases sitting between them. The CDR3 covers 11 residues. Per germline, CDR1 SQVTM and CDR2 ANQGSEA. The CDR3 here is CSVLEMTEAFF. The DNA for the CDR3 is TGCAGCGTGCTCGAGATGACTGAAGCTTTCTTT.

CDR3 coding DNA: TGTGCCAGCAGTTACGTGGCGTCAGTCAATGAGCAGTTCTTC. It yields the protein CASSYVASVNEQFF. The gene calls are TRBV6-5 and TRBJ2-1; D is undetermined. V gave up 2 bases and J gave up 6 bases, with 11 bases separating them. Germline assignment: CDR1 MNHEY and CDR2 SVGAGI. This CDR3 is 14 amino acids long.

This clonotype has a handful of counts. This chain connects TRBV12-3 or TRBV12-4 to TRBJ2-5; D tentatively fits TRBD1 or TRBD2 (5 bases each). Trimming took 6 bases from V and 4 from J, leaving 15 bases between them. There are 14 residues in the CDR3. The CDR3 region has the DNA TGTGCCAGCAGCCGGGACGCAGGCTTAGAGACCCAGTACTTC. Translating it yields CASSRDAGLETQYF.

This clonotype was seen only a few times. The chain combines TRBV12-3 or TRBV12-4 with TRBJ2-1; possibly TRBD1 or TRBD2 for D (5 bases each). The CDR3 is 12 residues long. Deletions cut 7 bases from V and 7 bases from J, with 11 bases between. Here the CDR3 DNA reads TGTGCCAGCAAGACTGGGGGAAATGAGCAGTTCTTC. Its translation is CASKTGGNEQFF.

This clonotype was recorded at least ten times. This chain joins TRBV5-1 and TRBJ2-4; D tentatively fits TRBD1 or TRBD2 (6 bases each). V lost 0 bases and J 3 bases, leaving 25 bases between the germline ends. Germline V gene data show CDR1 as SGHRS and CDR2 as YFSETQ. CDR3 size: 20 residues. The CDR3 spells CASSLAGALYLERGKNIQYF. The CDR3, as DNA: TGCGCCAGCAGCTTGGCGGGGGCGCTTTATCTGGAGAGAGGCAAAAACATTCAGTACTTC.

The rearrangement joins TRBV5-1 to TRBJ1-2; no firm D call. V lost 0 bases, J lost 0 bases, and 15 bases lay in between. The CDR3 consists of 17 residues. Germline V gives CDR1 SGHRS, CDR2 YFSETQ. CDR3: CASSLGYQLQSNYGYTF. CDR3 nucleotides: TGCGCCAGCAGCTTGGGTTACCAGCTCCAATCTAACTATGGCTACACCTTC.

This clonotype was found a few times. This rearrangement joins TRBV12-3 or TRBV12-4 to TRBJ2-2; 10 nucleotides agree with TRBD2. The CDR3 has 14 amino acids. V dropped 8 bases and J dropped 6; count of bases not matched to a gene: 6. DNA of the CDR3: TGTGCCAGCGGTCAGCGGGAGGGCGCCGGGGAGCTGTTTTTT. Translating gives CASGQREGAGELFF.

The J gene is TRBJ2-5, the V gene TRBV6-6; D is perhaps TRBD1 or TRBD2 (5 bases each). The germline gives CDR1 MNHNY, CDR2 SVGAGI (reference sequence). CDR3 length: 17 residues. V was shortened by 6 bases and J by 5 bases, with 25 bases between the two germline ends. In nucleotides, the CDR3 is TGTGCCAGCAGCCGCGAATTCGAACTAACCTGGGGGGAGACCCAGTACTTC. Translation: CASSREFELTWGETQYF.

This clonotype was seen only a few times. The chain is built from TRBV20-1 and TRBJ2-7; a weak D match, TRBD1 (6 bases). Germline CDR1 is DFQATT and CDR2 is SNEGSKA (reference sequence). CDR3 length: 14 residues. V lost 3 bases and J lost 0, with 12 bases in between. CDR3 DNA: TGCAGTGCTAGTTCTGTGGGGGCCTCCTACGAGCAGTACTTC. Translated: CSASSVGASYEQYF.

The chain has TRBV20-1 and TRBJ2-7; 9 positions agree with TRBD2. Germline V gene data show CDR1 as DFQATT and CDR2 as SNEGSKA (reference sequence). V was pared by 6 bases and J by 3 bases, with 9 bases of the junction left unmatched. This CDR3 contains 14 residues. The CDR3 spells CSARGTSRLYEQYF. In DNA, the CDR3 is TGCAGTGCCCGAGGGACTAGCCGTCTCTACGAGCAGTACTTC.

There are many counts of this clonotype. V usage is TRBV6-6 and J usage is TRBJ2-7; D is perhaps TRBD1 or TRBD2 (5 bases each). Trimming shortened V by 4 bases and J by 3 bases, and 13 bases separated the two germline ends. The CDR3 contains 14 residues. CDR1 and CDR2 (germline): MNHNY, SVGAGI (reference sequence). CDR3 amino acids: CASSSMRGYYEQYV. The CDR3 DNA reads TGTGCCAGCAGTTCTATGAGGGGCTACTACGAGCAGTACGTC.

This clonotype was observed a handful of times. The chain employs TRBV5-1 and TRBJ1-1; the D gene is possibly TRBD1 (6 bases). Trimming cost V 4 bases and J 5 bases, with 15 bases left between them. The length of the CDR3 is 14 residues. Looked up from germline, CDR1 is SGHRS and CDR2 is YFSETQ. Here the CDR3 reads CASSPSWQGTEAFF. The CDR3 nucleotides are TGCGCCAGCAGCCCGAGTTGGCAGGGGACTGAAGCTTTCTTT.

The V call is TRBV5-6, the J call TRBJ2-7; the D is unclear. V was pared by 6 bases and J by 6 bases, with 10 bases between. The CDR3 runs 11 residues. CDR1 SGHDT and CDR2 YYEEEE come from the germline V gene. This CDR3 is CASTQDGEQYV. CDR3 in DNA: TGTGCCAGCACCCAAGACGGCGAGCAGTACGTC.

This clonotype was detected ten times or more. The chain links TRBV7-9 to TRBJ2-7; D uncertain. This CDR3 is 14 amino acids long. In germline, CDR1 is SEHNR, CDR2 FQNEAQ (reference sequence). V was shortened by 5 bases and J by 8 bases, with 19 bases between the two germline ends. For the CDR3, the DNA is TGTGCCAGCAGCCACATTACAGACACCTCGAAGCAGTACTTC. Protein: CASSHITDTSKQYF.

This clonotype was recorded a few times. The chain is built from TRBV10-1 and TRBJ1-3; D is perhaps TRBD1 (6 bases). Deletions cut 2 bases from V and 1 base from J, with 9 bases between. The germline V gene encodes CDR1 WNHNN and CDR2 SYGVQD (reference sequence). The CDR3 spans 15 residues. The DNA of the CDR3 is TGCGCCAGCAGTGAGCACAGGGCGTCTGGAAACACCATATATTTT. Encoded protein: CASSEHRASGNTIYF.

The sample holds many counts of this clonotype. The chain recombines TRBV11-2 with TRBJ2-1; 8 bases match TRBD2. CDR1 is SGHAT and CDR2 is FQNNGV in the germline V gene. The CDR3 sequence is 15 residues long. V lost 1 base to trimming and J lost 9 bases; unmatched junction nucleotides: 8. The CDR3 nucleotides are TGTGCCAGCAGCTTAGTCGGCCGTACTAGCGGTGAGCAGTTCTTC. Translating it yields CASSLVGRTSGEQFF.

There are a few counts of this clonotype. The V and J genes are TRBV29-1 and TRBJ2-7; D might be TRBD2 (5 bases). Trimming removed 4 bases from V and 0 bases from J, with 10 bases in between. Germline V gene lookup returns CDR1 SQVTM and CDR2 ANQGSEA. CDR3 size: 13 residues. The CDR3 is CSVVKRGSYEQYF. The CDR3, as DNA: TGCAGCGTTGTGAAACGGGGCTCCTACGAGCAGTACTTC.

Many counts were recorded for this clonotype. The chain joins TRBV7-9 to TRBJ2-1, with 9 nucleotides matching TRBD2. The V segment lost 3 bases and the J segment 10 bases; nucleotides outside the gene matches: 10. This CDR3 contains 15 residues. Germline lookup yields CDR1 SEHNR and CDR2 FQNEAQ (reference sequence). The CDR3 DNA follows: TGTGCCAGCAGCTTGTCTAGCGGGGCCCCAGGGGAGCAGTTCTTC. It encodes CASSLSSGAPGEQFF.

This rearrangement joins TRBV11-2 to TRBJ2-7; no definite D call. The CDR3 extends over 14 amino acids. Looked up from germline, CDR1 is SGHAT and CDR2 is FQNNGV. Deletions cut 5 bases from V and 7 bases from J, with 18 bases between. In DNA, the CDR3 is TGTGCCAGCAGCCCCAGTGGGTTCCATGGGGAGCAGTACGTC. Translating gives CASSPSGFHGEQYV.

This clonotype was recorded at least ten times. The chain employs TRBV2 and TRBJ2-7; TRBD2 aligns across 12 bases. Germline CDR1 reads SNHLY; CDR2 reads FYNNEI. The CDR3 runs to 15 residues. Trimming took 5 bases from V and 4 from J; bases not matched to a gene: 6. The CDR3 sequence: CASSFLGTSGYEQYF. The CDR3 DNA follows: TGTGCCAGCAGTTTCCTCGGGACTAGCGGGTACGAGCAGTACTTC.

This clonotype was observed many times. The junction does not match germline at one end; this may be a read error. This sequence joins TRBV5-1 and TRBJ2-1; 13 bases match TRBD2. Germline CDR1 reads SGHRS; CDR2 reads YFSETQ. This CDR3 has 15 residues. The CDR3 bases are TGTGCCAGCAGCCCTGGACTAGCGGGAGTGAATGAGCAGTTCTTC. It specifies CASSPGLAGVNEQFF.

Notes on this clonotype: Just one base apart from a much larger clone, this may be a read error. V gene TRBV11-2 combines with J gene TRBJ1-1; TRBD1 matches at 7 bases. From germline, CDR1 is SGHAT and CDR2 FQNNGV. The CDR3 extends over 15 amino acids. As DNA, the CDR3 is TGTCCCAGCAGCCACCGAGCCCAGGGGGATACTGAAGCTTTCTTT. Its translation: CPSSHRAQGDTEAFF.

This clonotype was recorded at least ten times. This rearrangement joins TRBV5-8 to TRBJ1-2; the match to TRBD1 covers 9 bases. This CDR3 has 16 amino acids. V shed 4 bases and J 4 bases; nucleotides not matched to a gene: 11. Germline V gene sequence: CDR1 SGHTS, CDR2 YDEGEE. DNA of the CDR3: TGTGCCAGCAGCCACCGGGACAGGGTGTGGGTCTATGGCTACACCTTC. It encodes CASSHRDRVWVYGYTF.

This clonotype appeared many times. The chain employs TRBV12-3 or TRBV12-4 and TRBJ1-2, with D perhaps TRBD1 (5 bases). V lost 9 bases and J lost 8, with 16 bases in between. The CDR3 length is 12 residues. CDR3 DNA: TGTGCCAGTTCCCCCGGGGCTAGAGGCTACACCTTC. Amino acid sequence: CASSPGARGYTF.

V is TRBV9 and J is TRBJ2-1; 11 nucleotides agree with TRBD2. Trimming cost V 4 bases and J 7 bases; bases outside gene matches: 7. Germline CDR1 and CDR2: SGDLS and YYNGEE. The CDR3 extends over 15 amino acids. CDR3 in amino acids: CASSTKLAGENEQFF. CDR3 DNA: TGTGCCAGCAGCACGAAACTAGCGGGAGAGAATGAGCAGTTCTTC.

Only a few counts were recorded for this clonotype. This chain uses TRBV7-9 with TRBJ1-1; D not resolved. The CDR3 has 15 amino acids. Germline assignment: CDR1 SEHNR and CDR2 FQNEAQ (reference sequence). V was shortened by 2 bases and J by 3 bases, with 13 bases between the two germline ends. The CDR3 protein is CASSLSEFEDTEAFF. The CDR3, as DNA: TGTGCCAGCAGCTTAAGTGAGTTTGAGGACACTGAAGCTTTCTTT.